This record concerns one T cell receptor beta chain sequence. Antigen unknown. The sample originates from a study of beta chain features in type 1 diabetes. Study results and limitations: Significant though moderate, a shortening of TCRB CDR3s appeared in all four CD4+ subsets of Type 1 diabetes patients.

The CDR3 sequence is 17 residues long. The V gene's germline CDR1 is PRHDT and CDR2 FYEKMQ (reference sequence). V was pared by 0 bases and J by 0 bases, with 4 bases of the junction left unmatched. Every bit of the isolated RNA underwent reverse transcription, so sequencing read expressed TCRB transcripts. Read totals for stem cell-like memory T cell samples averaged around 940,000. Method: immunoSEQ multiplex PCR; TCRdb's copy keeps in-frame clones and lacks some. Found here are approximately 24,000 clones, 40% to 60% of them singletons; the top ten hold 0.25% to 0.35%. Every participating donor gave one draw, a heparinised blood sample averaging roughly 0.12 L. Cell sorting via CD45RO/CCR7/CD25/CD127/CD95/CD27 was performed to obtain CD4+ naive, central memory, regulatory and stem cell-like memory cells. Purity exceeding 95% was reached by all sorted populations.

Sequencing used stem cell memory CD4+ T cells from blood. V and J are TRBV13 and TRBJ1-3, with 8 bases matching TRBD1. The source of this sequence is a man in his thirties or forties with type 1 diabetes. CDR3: CASSLGTGVSSGNTIYF. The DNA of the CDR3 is TGTGCCAGCAGCTTAGGGACAGGGGTGAGCTCTGGAAACACCATATATTTT.